This TCR beta chain originates from a study of PD-1 blockade in classical Hodgkin lymphoma. Findings and caveats of the study: Possibly reflecting disease activity or prior therapy, repertoire differences have causes that remain undefined. TCR diversity at baseline was reported to be reduced in newly diagnosed patients relative to healthy donors.

The CDR3 loop spans 13 amino acids. Trimming took off 5 bases at V and 9 bases at J, with 14 bases between the two ends. Germline V lookup: CDR1 SGHTA, CDR2 FQGNSA. About this clone: Antigen unknown.

The time point: newly diagnosed, previously untreated cHL patient sample. Magnetic negative selection was used to purify CD4+ T cells from thawed PBMCs. The assay was immunoSEQ multiplex PCR, and TCRdb's table has in-frame clones only and misses some. The table has about 25,000 clones, about 89% seen once. This sequence originates from a human donor with classical Hodgkin lymphoma. The sample comprised CD4+ T cells from blood. The chain recombines TRBV7-2 with TRBJ2-1, with D possibly matching TRBD1 (6 bases). CDR3 nucleotides: TGTGCCAGCAGCCGGGACACTAGGGGTGAGCAGTTCTTC. Translated: CASSRDTRGEQFF.